The 5 T cell receptor beta chains given below trace back to one sample, sequenced in a study of cytomegalovirus exposure and HLA in healthy donors. Primers for the PCR totalled 60 Vbeta and 13 Jbeta. Using immunoSEQ multiplex PCR, the repertoire was profiled, and TCRdb retains in-frame clones only, with some absent. This table holds approximately 140,000 clones, around 81% found once. Sequenced input: PBMCs. The receptor source for this set is a male donor in good health and CMV-seronegative.

The V call is TRBV6-5, the J call TRBJ2-7; TRBD1 matches 9 bases. V gave up 2 bases and J gave up 5 bases; unmatched junction bases: 1. The length of the CDR3 is 13 residues. Germline V CDR1 and CDR2: MNHEY, SVGAGI. In DNA, the CDR3 is TGTGCCAGCAGTTACGGGGACAGGGACGAGCAGTACTTC. The encoded protein is CASSYGDRDEQYF.

V gene TRBV30 combines with J gene TRBJ1-1; 8 positions match TRBD1. This CDR3 comprises 16 residues. The trim removed 1 base at V and 1 base at J, leaving 8 bases unmatched. Germline-derived CDR1 and CDR2 are GTSNPN and SVGIG (reference sequence). The CDR3 nucleotides read TGTGCCTGGAGTGGCTATCGGACAGGGCCGAACACTGAAGCTTTCTTT. This encodes CAWSGYRTGPNTEAFF.

The genes are TRBV27 and TRBJ2-7; 8 bases align to TRBD2. This CDR3 comprises 13 residues. With V trimmed by 6 bases and J by 5 bases, 6 bases remained unmatched. The V gene's germline CDR1 is MNHEY and CDR2 SMNVEV (reference sequence). The DNA for the CDR3 is TGTGCCAGCAGGGGAAGCGGGGGCGACGAGCAGTACTTC. Translating gives CASRGSGGDEQYF.

The V gene is TRBV2, the J gene TRBJ1-3; the D is unclear. V lost 4 bases and J 0 bases, leaving 7 bases between the germline ends. CDR3 length: 14 residues. Germline CDR1 and CDR2: SNHLY and FYNNEI. CDR3: CASSATNSGNTIYF. CDR3 nucleotides: TGTGCCAGCAGTGCTACCAACTCTGGAAACACCATATATTTT.

This clone is a singleton in its sample. The rearrangement uses TRBV11-2 and TRBJ2-1; D may be TRBD2 (5 bases). Deletions cut 4 bases from V and 0 bases from J, with 7 bases between. Germline-derived CDR1 and CDR2 are SGHAT and FQNNGV. CDR3 length equals 14 residues. For the CDR3, the DNA is TGTGCCAGCAGCTCGGGGTTCTCCTACAATGAGCAGTTCTTC. It is translated as CASSSGFSYNEQFF.